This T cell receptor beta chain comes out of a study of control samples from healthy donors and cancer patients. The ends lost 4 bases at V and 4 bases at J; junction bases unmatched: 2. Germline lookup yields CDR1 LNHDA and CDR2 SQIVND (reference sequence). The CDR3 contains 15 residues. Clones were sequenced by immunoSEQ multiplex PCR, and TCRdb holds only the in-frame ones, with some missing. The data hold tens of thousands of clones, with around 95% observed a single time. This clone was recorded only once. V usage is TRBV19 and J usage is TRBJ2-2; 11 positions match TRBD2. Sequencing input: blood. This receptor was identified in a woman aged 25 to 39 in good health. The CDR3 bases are TGTGCCAGTAGTACTAGCGGGAGGTTCACCGGGGAGCTGTTTTTT. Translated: CASSTSGRFTGELFF.